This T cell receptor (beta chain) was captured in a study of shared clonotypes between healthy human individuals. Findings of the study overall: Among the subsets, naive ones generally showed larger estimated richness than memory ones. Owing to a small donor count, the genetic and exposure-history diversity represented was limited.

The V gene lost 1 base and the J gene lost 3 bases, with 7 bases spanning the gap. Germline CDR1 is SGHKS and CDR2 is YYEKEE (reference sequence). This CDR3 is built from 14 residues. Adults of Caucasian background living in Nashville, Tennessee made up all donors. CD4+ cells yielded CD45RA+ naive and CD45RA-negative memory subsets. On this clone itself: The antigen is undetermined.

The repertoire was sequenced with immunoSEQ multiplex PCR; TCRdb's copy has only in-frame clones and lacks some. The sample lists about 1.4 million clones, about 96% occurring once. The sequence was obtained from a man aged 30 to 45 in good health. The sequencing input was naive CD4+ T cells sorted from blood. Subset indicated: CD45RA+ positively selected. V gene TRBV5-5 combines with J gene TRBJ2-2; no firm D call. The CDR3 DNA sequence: TGTGCCAGCAGCTTGCGGATGGACACCGGGGAGCTGTTTTTT. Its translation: CASSLRMDTGELFF.